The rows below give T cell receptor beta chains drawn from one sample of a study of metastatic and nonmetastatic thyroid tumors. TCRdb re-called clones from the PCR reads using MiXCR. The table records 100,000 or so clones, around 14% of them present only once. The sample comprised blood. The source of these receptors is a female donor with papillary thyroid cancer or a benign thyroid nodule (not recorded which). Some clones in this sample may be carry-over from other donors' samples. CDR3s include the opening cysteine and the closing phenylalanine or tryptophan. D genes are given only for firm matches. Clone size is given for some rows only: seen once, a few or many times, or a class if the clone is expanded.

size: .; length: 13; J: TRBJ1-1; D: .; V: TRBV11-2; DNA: TGTGCCAGCATCCCCCAGACTGGAACTGAAGCTTTCTTT; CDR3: CASIPQTGTEAFF
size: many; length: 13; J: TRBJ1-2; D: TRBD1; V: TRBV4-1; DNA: TGCGCCAGCAGTCTTATAGGGGGCAGGGGCTACACCTTC; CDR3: CASSLIGGRGYTF
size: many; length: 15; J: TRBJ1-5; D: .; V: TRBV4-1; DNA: TGCGCCAGCAGCCAAGATTTTACTGGAATGCAGCCCCAGCATTTT; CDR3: CASSQDFTGMQPQHF
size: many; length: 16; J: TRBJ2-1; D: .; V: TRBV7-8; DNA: TGTGCCAGCAGCTTAAGGGACCCGGGGTCCTACAATGAGCAGTTCTTC; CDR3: CASSLRDPGSYNEQFF
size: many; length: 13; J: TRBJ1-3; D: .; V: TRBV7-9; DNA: TGTGCCAGCAGCTTGAGCCCCCTGGGCACCATATATTTT; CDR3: CASSLSPLGTIYF
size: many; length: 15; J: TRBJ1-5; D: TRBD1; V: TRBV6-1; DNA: TGTGCCAGCAGTGTGGACAGGGAGTACAATCAGCCCCAGCATTTT; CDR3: CASSVDREYNQPQHF
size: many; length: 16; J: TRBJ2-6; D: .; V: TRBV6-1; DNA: TGTGCCAGCAGTTACCCCTTCACTCATGGGGCCAACGTCCTGACTTTC; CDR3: CASSYPFTHGANVLTF
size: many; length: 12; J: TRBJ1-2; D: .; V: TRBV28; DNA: TGTGCCAGCTCTGACAGAACCTATGGCTACACCTTC; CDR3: CASSDRTYGYTF
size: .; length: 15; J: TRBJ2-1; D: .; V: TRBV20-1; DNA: TGCAGTGCTAGAGATTGTTGGGGACCTTACAATGAGCAGTTCTTC; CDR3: CSARDCWGPYNEQFF
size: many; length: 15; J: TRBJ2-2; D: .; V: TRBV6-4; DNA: TGTGCCAGCAGTTATGGGACTCAGAACACCGGGGAGCTGTTTTTT; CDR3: CASSYGTQNTGELFF
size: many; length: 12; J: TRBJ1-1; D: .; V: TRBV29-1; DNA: TGCAGCGTTGCGGGGGCAGGCACTGAAGCTTTCTTT; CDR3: CSVAGAGTEAFF
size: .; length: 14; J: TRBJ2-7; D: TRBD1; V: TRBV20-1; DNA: TGCAGTGCTACCTACAGGGGGGCCGCCTACGAGCAGTACTTC; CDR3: CSATYRGAAYEQYF
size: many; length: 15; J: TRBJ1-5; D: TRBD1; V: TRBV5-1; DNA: TGCGCCAGCAGCTTGGTTCCAGGGGGGGATCAGCCCCAGCATTTT; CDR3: CASSLVPGGDQPQHF
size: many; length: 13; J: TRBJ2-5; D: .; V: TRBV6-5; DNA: TGTGCCAGCAGTTATGTACCCGAAGAGACCCAGTACTTC; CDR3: CASSYVPEETQYF
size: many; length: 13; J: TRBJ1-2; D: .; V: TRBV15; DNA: TGTGCCGCCAGTTTACAAGGGGGAATTGGCTACACCTTC; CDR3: CAASLQGGIGYTF
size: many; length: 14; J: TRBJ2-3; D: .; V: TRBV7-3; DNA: TGTGCCAGCAGCTTCGCCGGGCCCACAGATACGCAGTATTTT; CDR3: CASSFAGPTDTQYF
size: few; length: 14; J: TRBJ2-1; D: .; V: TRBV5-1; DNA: TGCGCCAGCAGCTTAATCAGCTCCTACAATGAGCAGTTCTTC; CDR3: CASSLISSYNEQFF
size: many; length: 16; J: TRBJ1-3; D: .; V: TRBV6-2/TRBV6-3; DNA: TGTGCCAGCAGTTACTCGGCGAACCCCTCTGGAAACACCATATATTTT; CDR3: CASSYSANPSGNTIYF
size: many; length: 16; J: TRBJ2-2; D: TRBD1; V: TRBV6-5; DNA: TGTGCCAGCAGTTACACTAGGACAGGGGGCACCGGGGAGCTGTTTTTT; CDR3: CASSYTRTGGTGELFF
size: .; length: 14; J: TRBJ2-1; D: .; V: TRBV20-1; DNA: TGCAGTGCTAGAGATCGGGGATCGGACAATGAGCAGTTCTTC; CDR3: CSARDRGSDNEQFF
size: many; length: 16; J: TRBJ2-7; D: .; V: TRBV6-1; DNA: TGTGCCAGCAGTGAACTGGACAGCTTAACCACCTACGAGCAGTACTTC; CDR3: CASSELDSLTTYEQYF
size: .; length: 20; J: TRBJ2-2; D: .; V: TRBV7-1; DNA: TGTGCCAGCAGCTCATCACGGGGTTCGGTTAAGGAACCTAGAACCGGGGGGCTGTTTTTT; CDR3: CASSSSRGSVKEPRTGGLFF
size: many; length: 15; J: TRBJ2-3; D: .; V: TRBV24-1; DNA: TGTGCCACCAGTGTCGGGGGGCTGCACATAGATACGCAGTATTTT; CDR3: CATSVGGLHIDTQYF
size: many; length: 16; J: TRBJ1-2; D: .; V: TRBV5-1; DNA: TGCGCCAGCAGCCCCTCACTACAGGGATCTAACTATGGCTACACCTTC; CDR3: CASSPSLQGSNYGYTF
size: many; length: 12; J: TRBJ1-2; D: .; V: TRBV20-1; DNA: TGCAGTGCTACGAGGACAGCGTATGGCTACACCTTC; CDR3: CSATRTAYGYTF
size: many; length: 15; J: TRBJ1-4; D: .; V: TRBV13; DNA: TGTGCCAGCAGCTTACGTACGGCGCAGGGTGAAAAACTGTTTTTT; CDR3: CASSLRTAQGEKLFF
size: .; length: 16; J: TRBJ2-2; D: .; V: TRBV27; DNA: TGTGCCAGTAGCGGAGGACGGGCCTTACCTCAGGGGGAGCTGTTTTTT; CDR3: CASSGGRALPQGELFF
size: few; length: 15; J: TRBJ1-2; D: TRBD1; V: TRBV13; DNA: TGTGCCAGCAGCTTCTGGGGACAGGGGGGACATGGCTACACCTTC; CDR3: CASSFWGQGGHGYTF
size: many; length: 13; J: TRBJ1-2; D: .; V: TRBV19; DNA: TGTGCCAGTCGCCCCCGGTCAAACTATGGCTACACCTTC; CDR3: CASRPRSNYGYTF
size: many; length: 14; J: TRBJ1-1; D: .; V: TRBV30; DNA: TGTGCCTGGAGAATCAGGCAACCAAACACTGAAGCTTTCTTT; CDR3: CAWRIRQPNTEAFF
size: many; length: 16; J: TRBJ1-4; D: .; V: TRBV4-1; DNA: TGCGCCAGCAGCCCTAGGTTGACGGGGAATGAAGAAAAACTGTTTTTT; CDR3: CASSPRLTGNEEKLFF
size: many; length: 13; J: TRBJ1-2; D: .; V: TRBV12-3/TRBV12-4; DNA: TGTGCCAGCAGTTTAGGTCGGGTATATGGCTACACCTTC; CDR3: CASSLGRVYGYTF
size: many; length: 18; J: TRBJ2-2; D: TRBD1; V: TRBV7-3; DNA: TGTGCCAGCAGCTTATCGTCCCGGGCAGGGGGCTTGACCGGGGAGCTGTTTTTT; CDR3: CASSLSSRAGGLTGELFF
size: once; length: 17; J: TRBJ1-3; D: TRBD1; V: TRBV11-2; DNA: TGTGCCAGCAGCTCCTTAAGCACAGGGGTTTATGGAAACACCATATATTTT; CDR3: CASSSLSTGVYGNTIYF
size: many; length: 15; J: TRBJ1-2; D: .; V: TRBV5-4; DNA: TGTGCCAGCAGCTCGCCCCTACAGGGCGACTATGGCTACACCTTC; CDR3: CASSSPLQGDYGYTF
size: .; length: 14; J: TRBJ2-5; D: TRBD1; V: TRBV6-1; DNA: TGTGCCAGCAGCCAATACAGGGGTGAGGAGACCCAGTACTTC; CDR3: CASSQYRGEETQYF
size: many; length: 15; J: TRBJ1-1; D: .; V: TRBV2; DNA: TGTGCCAGCAGACGGGGGGCAGGGGCGGGAGCTGAAGCTTTCTTT; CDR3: CASRRGAGAGAEAFF
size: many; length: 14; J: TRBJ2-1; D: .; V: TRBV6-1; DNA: TGTGCCAGCAGTGAAGGGCGAGGGGCAGGGGAGCAGTTCTTC; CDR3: CASSEGRGAGEQFF
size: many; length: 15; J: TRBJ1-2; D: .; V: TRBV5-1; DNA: TGCGCCAGCAGCTTGAAGGGAGACCCCCTGTATGGCTACACCTTC; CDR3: CASSLKGDPLYGYTF
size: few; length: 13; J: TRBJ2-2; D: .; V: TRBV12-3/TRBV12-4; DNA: TGTGCCAGCAGTTTAGTAGGTACCTGGGAGCTGTTTTTT; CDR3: CASSLVGTWELFF
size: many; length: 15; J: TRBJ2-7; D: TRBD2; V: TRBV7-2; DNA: TGTGCCAGCAGCCTTAGCGGGGGGGCAAGGGTCGAGCAGTACTTC; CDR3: CASSLSGGARVEQYF
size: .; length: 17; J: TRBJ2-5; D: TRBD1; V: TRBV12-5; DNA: TGTGCTAGTGGTTTGGCAACCCTGGACAGGGACACGGAGACCCAGTACTTC; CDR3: CASGLATLDRDTETQYF
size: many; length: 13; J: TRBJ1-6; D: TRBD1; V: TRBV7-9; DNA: TGTGCCAGCGGGGGACAGCCGAACGGGCCCCTCCACTTT; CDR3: CASGGQPNGPLHF
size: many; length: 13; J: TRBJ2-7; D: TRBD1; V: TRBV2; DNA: TGTGCCAGCAGCGAGGGGGCCAGATACGAGCAGTACTTC; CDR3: CASSEGARYEQYF
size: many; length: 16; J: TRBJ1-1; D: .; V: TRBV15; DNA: TGTGCCACCAGCAGAGGTGATGGGTTGGGAAGGACTGAAGCTTTCTTT; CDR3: CATSRGDGLGRTEAFF
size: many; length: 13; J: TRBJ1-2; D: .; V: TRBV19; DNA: TGTGCCAGTAGTAGGCCAGGGATGGGTGGCTACACCTTC; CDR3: CASSRPGMGGYTF
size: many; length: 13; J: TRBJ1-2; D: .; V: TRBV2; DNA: TGTGCCAGCAGCCCGGACAGTTTCAATGGCTACACCTTC; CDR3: CASSPDSFNGYTF
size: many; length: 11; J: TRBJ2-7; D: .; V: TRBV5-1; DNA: TGCGCCAGCAGCACCTCGTACGAGCAGTACTTC; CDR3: CASSTSYEQYF
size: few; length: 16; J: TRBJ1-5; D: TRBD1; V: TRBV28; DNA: TGTGCCAGCATTCCACCGGGACAGGGGGAGGGTCAGCCCCAGCATTTT; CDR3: CASIPPGQGEGQPQHF
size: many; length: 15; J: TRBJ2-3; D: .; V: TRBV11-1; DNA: TGTGCCAGCAGCCTCCTCCCCGGTCGCACAGATACGCAGTATTTT; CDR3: CASSLLPGRTDTQYF
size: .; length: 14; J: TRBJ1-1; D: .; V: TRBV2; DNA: TGTGCCAGCAGTGAGGCCCGAATAGCCACTGAAGCTTTCTTT; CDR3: CASSEARIATEAFF